This T cell receptor (beta chain) was identified in a study of T cell repertoires in cytomegalovirus infection. The wider study: In the study, CMV epitopes included recently identified HLA-C-restricted and well-studied HLA-B-restricted ones. In public TCR beta signatures, there were indications of both CMV infection and matching HLA type.

Study results and limitations: People with CMV and the relevant HLA were identified by cumulative public TCR beta family frequency. What dominated the ex vivo response were HLA-C-restricted CMV-specific TCR beta clonotypes.

V was trimmed by 7 bases and J by 4 bases, leaving 13 bases between them. The CDR3 loop spans 13 amino acids. Germline assignment: CDR1 MNHNS and CDR2 SASEGT. A note on this clonotype: No antigen is known for it.

TCRdb recomputed calls from the reads with MiXCR, one row per CDR3 protein. In the table there are 680,000 or so distinct CDR3 sequences, 30% to 35% of which are singletons. This chain connects TRBV6-1 to TRBJ2-5; D may be TRBD1 or TRBD2 (6 bases each). This clonotype originated in a human donor in good health (CMV status not recorded). Some clones in this sample may be carry-over from other donors' samples. This specimen was cultured PBMCs, taken from culture after CMV antigen stimulation. CDR3 sequence (DNA): TGTGCCAGCACTAGCGAGGGGGGAGAGACCCAGTACTTC. Translation: CASTSEGGETQYF.